Each of the 14 T cell receptor beta chains below was sequenced from the same sample in a study of cytomegalovirus exposure and HLA in healthy donors. Measured with immunoSEQ multiplex PCR; TCRdb has only the in-frame clones, and not every one. This table holds a few hundred thousand clones, approximately 80% found once. The sample taken for sequencing was PBMCs. These receptors came from a woman in her twenties or thirties in good health and CMV-seropositive.

The chain couples TRBV13 to TRBJ2-1; 9 bases align to TRBD2. CDR1 is PRHDT, CDR2 FYEKMQ, per germline (reference sequence). V was clipped by 5 bases and J by 4 bases; unmatched bases: 18. This CDR3 contains 19 residues. Here the CDR3 DNA reads TGTGCCAGCAGCCAGATAGCGGGAGAGAATGGTAGCAAATACAATGAGCAGTTCTTC. Amino acids: CASSQIAGENGSKYNEQFF.

This rearrangement joins TRBV15 to TRBJ1-1, with 8 bases fitting TRBD1. The CDR3 is 17 amino acids. Unmatched junction bases numbered 7, after V lost 1 base and J lost 0 bases. Germline loops: CDR1 LNHNV, CDR2 YYDKDF (reference sequence). The CDR3 DNA reads as TGTGCCACCAGCAGAGTTAGGGACAGGTTGTTGAACACTGAAGCTTTCTTT. It specifies CATSRVRDRLLNTEAFF.

Only one count was recorded for this clone. This chain connects TRBV27 to TRBJ2-1; maybe TRBD1 (5 bases). Germline assignment: CDR1 MNHEY and CDR2 SMNVEV (reference sequence). This CDR3 has 14 amino acids. V dropped 5 bases and J dropped 5 bases, with 13 bases sitting between them. The CDR3 protein is CASSAYPRDNEQFF. CDR3 nucleotide sequence: TGTGCCAGCAGTGCCTACCCCAGGGACAATGAGCAGTTCTTC.

This clone was seen once. The rearrangement joins TRBV28 to TRBJ1-1; D ambiguous. Germline-derived CDR1 and CDR2 are MDHEN and SYDVKM. Trimming stripped 6 bases from V and 1 base from J, with 6 bases between. The CDR3 runs 12 residues. The CDR3 coding sequence is TGTGCCAGCAGATCAGGGAACACTGAAGCTTTCTTT. This codes for CASRSGNTEAFF.

The chain's CDR3 is CASSPRQGRELFF. The DNA of the CDR3 is TGTGCCAGCAGCCCGCGACAGGGGAGGGAGCTGTTTTTT. The genes are TRBV7-2 and TRBJ2-2, with 8 nucleotides matching TRBD1. Trimming at V came to 5 bases and at J to 9 bases, leaving 5 bases not matched to a gene. CDR3 length equals 13 residues. CDR1 SGHTA and CDR2 FQGNSA come from the germline V gene.

The chain recombines TRBV11-3 with TRBJ1-2; the match to TRBD1 covers 7 bases. This CDR3 is built from 17 residues. V lost 5 bases to trimming and J lost 7 bases; unmatched junction nucleotides: 19. The germline gives CDR1 SGHNT, CDR2 YENEEA. CDR3 residues: CASSPRGATGAASGYTF. Written as DNA, the CDR3 is TGTGCCAGCAGCCCAAGAGGGGCTACAGGGGCTGCCTCTGGCTACACCTTC.

The chain uses TRBV6-1 and TRBJ2-7; TRBD2 agrees at 12 bases. V shed 3 bases, J shed 0 bases, and the junction held 3 bases outside the gene matches. This CDR3 is built from 16 residues. The germline CDR1 and CDR2 sequences are MNHNS and SASEGT. CDR3 coding DNA: TGTGCCAGCAGTGACCCACTAGCGGGAGGCTCCTACGAGCAGTACTTC. Translated, it gives CASSDPLAGGSYEQYF.

The V gene is TRBV5-1, the J gene TRBJ2-7; no definite D call. The germline V gene encodes CDR1 SGHRS and CDR2 YFSETQ. Trimming removed 3 bases at V and 4 bases at J, with 8 bases between. This CDR3 has 12 residues. CDR3 sequence reads: CASSSQVYEQYF. CDR3 DNA sequence: TGCGCCAGCAGCTCTCAGGTATACGAGCAGTACTTC.

In DNA form, the CDR3 reads TGTGCCAGCAGCTTAGGAGGGACGAACACTGAAGCTTTCTTT. Translating gives CASSLGGTNTEAFF. The rearrangement joins TRBV11-2 to TRBJ1-1; tentative D call: TRBD1 (5 bases). From germline, CDR1 is SGHAT and CDR2 FQNNGV. The V end was cut by 1 base, the J end by 1 base, with 7 bases between. This CDR3 spans 14 amino acids.

This rearrangement joins TRBV20-1 to TRBJ1-1; no reliable D call. V gave up 6 bases and J gave up 1 base, with 6 bases separating them. Germline CDR1 DFQATT, CDR2 SNEGSKA (reference sequence). The CDR3 length is 11 residues. CDR3 sequence reads: CSAGGNTEAFF. CDR3 coding DNA: TGCAGTGCCGGAGGGAACACTGAAGCTTTCTTT.

The V gene is TRBV30, the J gene TRBJ2-6, with D maybe TRBD2 (6 bases). The ends were cut back, 5 bases at V and 0 bases at J, with 11 bases in the middle. The germline V gene encodes CDR1 GTSNPN and CDR2 SVGIG (reference sequence). The CDR3 loop spans 15 amino acids. Here the CDR3 DNA reads TGTGCCTGGGGGGGGACCATCTCTGGGGCCAACGTCCTGACTTTC. Its translation: CAWGGTISGANVLTF.

This clone was observed a single time. The chain recombines TRBV21-1 with TRBJ1-5. TRBV21-1 is listed as a pseudogene. The CDR3 extends over 14 amino acids. The CDR3 is CASLEGWGNQPQHF. The DNA for the CDR3 is TGTGCCAGTCTTGAGGGTTGGGGCAATCAGCCCCAGCATTTT.

This clone has only one observation. The chain couples TRBV12-5 to TRBJ2-1, with unresolved D. This CDR3 spans 15 amino acids. Trimming removed 0 bases at V and 5 bases at J, with 11 bases between. Germline V CDR1 and CDR2: LGHNT, FRNRAP. The CDR3 is CASGLVALRDNEQFF. DNA of the CDR3: TGTGCTAGTGGTTTGGTAGCGCTCCGCGACAATGAGCAGTTCTTC.

V is TRBV29-1 and J is TRBJ2-5; 7 bases fit TRBD1. Germline V lookup: CDR1 SQVTM, CDR2 ANQGSEA. The CDR3 loop spans 13 amino acids. The junction had 6 bases not matched to a gene; V was cut back by 6 bases and J by 2 bases. CDR3 amino acids: CSVFDRAQETQYF. DNA for the CDR3: TGCAGCGTGTTTGACAGGGCTCAAGAGACCCAGTACTTC.